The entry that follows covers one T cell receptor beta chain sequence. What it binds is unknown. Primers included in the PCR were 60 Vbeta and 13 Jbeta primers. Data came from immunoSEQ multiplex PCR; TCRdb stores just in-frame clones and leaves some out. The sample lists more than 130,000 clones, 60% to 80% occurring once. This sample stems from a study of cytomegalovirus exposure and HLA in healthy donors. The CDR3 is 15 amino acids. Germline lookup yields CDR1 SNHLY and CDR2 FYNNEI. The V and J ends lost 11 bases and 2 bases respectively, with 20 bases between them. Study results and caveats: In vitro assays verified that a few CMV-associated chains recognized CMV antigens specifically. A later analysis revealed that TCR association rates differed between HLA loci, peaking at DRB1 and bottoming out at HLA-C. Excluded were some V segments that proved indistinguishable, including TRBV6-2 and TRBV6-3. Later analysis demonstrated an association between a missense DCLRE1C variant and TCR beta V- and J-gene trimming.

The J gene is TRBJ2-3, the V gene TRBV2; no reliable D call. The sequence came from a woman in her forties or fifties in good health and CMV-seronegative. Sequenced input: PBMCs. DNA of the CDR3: TGTGCCGCCGCCTTTGAACAAGTCGTCACAGATACGCAGTATTTT. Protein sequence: CAAAFEQVVTDTQYF.